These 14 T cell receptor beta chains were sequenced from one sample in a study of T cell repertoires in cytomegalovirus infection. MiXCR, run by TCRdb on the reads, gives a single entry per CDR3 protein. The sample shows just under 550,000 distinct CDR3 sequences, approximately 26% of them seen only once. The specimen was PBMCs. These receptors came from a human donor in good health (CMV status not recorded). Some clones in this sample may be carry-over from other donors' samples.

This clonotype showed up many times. Here the CDR3 reads CASSRDSLFFYEQYF. CDR3 DNA sequence: TGTGCCAGCAGCCGGGACAGTTTGTTCTTCTACGAGCAGTACTTC. V and J are TRBV7-2 and TRBJ2-7, with 7 bases aligning to TRBD1. Losses at the gene ends were 5 bases for V and 3 bases for J; bases not matched to a gene: 10. CDR3 size: 15 residues. Germline V gene data show CDR1 as SGHTA and CDR2 as FQGNSA.

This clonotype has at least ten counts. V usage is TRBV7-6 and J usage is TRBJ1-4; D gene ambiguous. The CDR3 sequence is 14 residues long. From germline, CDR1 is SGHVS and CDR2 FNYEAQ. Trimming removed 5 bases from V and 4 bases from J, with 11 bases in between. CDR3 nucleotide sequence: TGTGCCAGCAGCCCCGCTGATTATAATGAAAAACTGTTTTTT. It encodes CASSPADYNEKLFF.

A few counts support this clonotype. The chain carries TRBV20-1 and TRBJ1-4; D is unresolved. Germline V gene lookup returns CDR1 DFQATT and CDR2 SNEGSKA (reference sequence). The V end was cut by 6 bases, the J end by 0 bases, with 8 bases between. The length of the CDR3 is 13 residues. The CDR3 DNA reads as TGCAGTGCCATCGTTGCAACTAATGAAAAACTGTTTTTT. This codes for CSAIVATNEKLFF.

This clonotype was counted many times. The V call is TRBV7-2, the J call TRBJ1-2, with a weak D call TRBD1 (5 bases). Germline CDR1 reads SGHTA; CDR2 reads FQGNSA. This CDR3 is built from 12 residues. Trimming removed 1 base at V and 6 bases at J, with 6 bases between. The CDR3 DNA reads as TGTGCCAGCAGCTTAGGCAGGGATGGCTACACCTTC. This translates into CASSLGRDGYTF.

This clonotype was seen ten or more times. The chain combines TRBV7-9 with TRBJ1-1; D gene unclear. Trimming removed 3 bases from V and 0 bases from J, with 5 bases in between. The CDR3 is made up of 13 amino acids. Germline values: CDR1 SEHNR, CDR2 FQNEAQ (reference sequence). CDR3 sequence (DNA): TGTGCCAGCAGCTTTCGGCTGAACACTGAAGCTTTCTTT. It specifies CASSFRLNTEAFF. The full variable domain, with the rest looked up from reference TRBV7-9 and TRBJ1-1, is DTGVSQNPRHKITKRGQNVTFRCDPISEHNRLYWYRQTLGQGPEFLTYFQNEAQLEKSRLLSDRFSAERPKGSFSTLEIQRTEQGDSAMYLCASSFRLNTEAFFGQGTRLTVV.

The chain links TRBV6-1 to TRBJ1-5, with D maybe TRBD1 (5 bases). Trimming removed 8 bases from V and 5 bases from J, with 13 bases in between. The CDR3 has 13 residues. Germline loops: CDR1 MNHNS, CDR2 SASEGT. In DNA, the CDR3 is TGTGCCAGCCGCTTAGGGGTGGATCAGCCCCAGCATTTT. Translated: CASRLGVDQPQHF.

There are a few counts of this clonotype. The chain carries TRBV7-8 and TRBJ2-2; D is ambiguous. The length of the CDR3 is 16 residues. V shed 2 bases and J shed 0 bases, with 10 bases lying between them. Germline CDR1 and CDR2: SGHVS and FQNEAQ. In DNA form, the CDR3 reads TGTGCCAGCAGCTTACTAAGCCAGACGAACACCGGGGAGCTGTTTTTT. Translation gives CASSLLSQTNTGELFF.

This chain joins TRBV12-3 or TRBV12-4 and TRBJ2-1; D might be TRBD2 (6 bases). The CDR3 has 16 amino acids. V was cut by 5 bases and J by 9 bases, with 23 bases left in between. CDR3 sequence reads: CASSPWRLTSLVEQFF. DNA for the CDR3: TGTGCCAGCAGTCCTTGGCGGCTCACTAGCCTGGTTGAGCAGTTCTTC.

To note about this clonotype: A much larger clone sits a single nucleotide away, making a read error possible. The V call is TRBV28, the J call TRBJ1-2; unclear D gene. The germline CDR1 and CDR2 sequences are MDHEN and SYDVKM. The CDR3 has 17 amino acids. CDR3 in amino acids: CASSFGVGGIASYGHTF. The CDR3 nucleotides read TGTGCCAGCAGTTTTGGGGTGGGAGGGATTGCTAGCTATGGCCACACCTTC.

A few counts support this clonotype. CDR3 in amino acids: CASSQESSGVTGELFF. The CDR3 region has the DNA TGCGCCAGCAGCCAAGAGTCTTCAGGGGTCACCGGGGAGCTGTTTTTT. V and J are TRBV4-3 and TRBJ2-2; weak D call: TRBD1 (6 bases). Germline V gene lookup returns CDR1 LGHNA and CDR2 YSLEER. The CDR3 contains 16 residues. With 0 bases removed from V and 4 bases from J, the gap between germline ends came to 12 bases.

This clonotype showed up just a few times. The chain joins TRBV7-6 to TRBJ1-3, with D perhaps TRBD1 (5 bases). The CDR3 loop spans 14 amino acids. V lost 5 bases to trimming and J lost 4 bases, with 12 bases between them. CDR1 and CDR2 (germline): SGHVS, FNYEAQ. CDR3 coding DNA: TGTGCCAGCAGCCCAGGGATCGGGGGAAACACCATATATTTT. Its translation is CASSPGIGGNTIYF.

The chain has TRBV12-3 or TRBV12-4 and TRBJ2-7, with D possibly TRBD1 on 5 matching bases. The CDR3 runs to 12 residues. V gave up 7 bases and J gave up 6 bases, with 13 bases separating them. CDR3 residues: CASTLTGSEQYF. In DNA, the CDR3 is TGTGCCAGCACCCTCACAGGTTCCGAGCAGTACTTC.

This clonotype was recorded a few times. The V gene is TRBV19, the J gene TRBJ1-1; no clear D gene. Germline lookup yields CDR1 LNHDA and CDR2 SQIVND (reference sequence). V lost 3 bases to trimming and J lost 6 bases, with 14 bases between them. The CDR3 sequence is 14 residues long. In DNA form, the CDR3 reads TGTGCCAGTAGTATCGGGCGGGGTTTGGCTGAAGCTTTCTTT. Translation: CASSIGRGLAEAFF.

The CDR3 nucleotides read TGTGCCAGCAGCCCCCGAGTAGGGGGCCGAAACTATGGCTACACCTTC. Its protein is CASSPRVGGRNYGYTF. The chain recombines TRBV5-5 with TRBJ1-2, with 7 nucleotides matching TRBD1. After removal of 4 bases from V and 2 bases from J, the junction contained 11 bases not matched to a gene. This CDR3 contains 16 residues. Germline V lookup: CDR1 SGHKS, CDR2 YYEKEE (reference sequence).